This TCR beta chain was identified during a study of blood T cell repertoires in COVID-19. Study summary: Italy, Spain and the United States were the sources of the convalescent and acute COVID-19 samples. PBMCs, B-cell-depleted T cells, or T cells provided the cDNA or gDNA that made up the material.

Sequenced by immunoSEQ multiplex PCR; TCRdb stores in-frame clones only, minus some. The profile shows around 59,000 clones, 70% to 85% of them singletons. CDR3 length equals 15 residues. V lost 6 bases, J lost 5 bases, and 19 bases lay in between. Germline V lookup: CDR1 SGHAT, CDR2 FQNNGV. The receptor was isolated from a human donor in a cohort sampled during active COVID-19. Sequencing used peripheral blood. The chain uses TRBV11-2 and TRBJ2-5; D might be TRBD1 (6 bases). CDR3 loop: CASRPGLRGGETQYF. Written as DNA, the CDR3 is TGTGCCAGCAGACCGGGTCTCAGGGGCGGGGAGACCCAGTACTTC.